These T cell receptor beta chains were read from a single sample in a study of patients and donors after allogeneic stem cell transplantation. From the RT-PCR reads, TCRdb called clonotypes with MiXCR, one entry per CDR3 protein. This table has 7,500 or so distinct CDR3 sequences, around 10% appearing once. The specimen was blood, either unsorted or a sorted T cell fraction (not recorded which). The receptors stem from a human donor who was either an allogeneic HSCT recipient or a stem cell or donor lymphocyte infusion donor (not recorded which). It is not recorded whose cells these are; they may come from a transplant donor. The CDR3 runs from the conserved cysteine through the conserved F or W. A D gene is named only where the DNA matches it firmly. Clone size is shown for a subset of rows, as once, few, many or a class of expanded clone.

J | D | size | V | DNA | CDR3
TRBJ1-2 | TRBD1 | . | TRBV6-5 | TGTGCCAGCAGCACCACACCCATAGACAGGGGGCATGGCTACACCTTC | CASSTTPIDRGHGYTF
TRBJ1-5 | TRBD1 | . | TRBV6-6 | TGTGCCAGCAGTTACTATCTGACAGGGGGCGAAGGACAGCCCCAGCATTTT | CASSYYLTGGEGQPQHF
TRBJ2-2 | TRBD1 | . | TRBV6-5 | TGTGCCAGCAGTTACCGGGACAGTTTATACACCGGGGAGCTGTTTTTT | CASSYRDSLYTGELFF
TRBJ1-4 | TRBD1 | few | TRBV6-5 | TGTGCCAGCACGGACAGGGGTGAAAAACTGTTTTTT | CASTDRGEKLFF
TRBJ1-4 | TRBD1 | many | TRBV27 | TGTGCCAGCAGTTCTTGGACAGGAAGTGAAAAACTGTTTTTT | CASSSWTGSEKLFF
TRBJ1-5 | . | few | TRBV30 | TGTGCCTGGGAGAGGCCAGGGGGCAATCAGCCCCAGCATTTT | CAWERPGGNQPQHF
TRBJ2-1 | TRBD2 | . | TRBV20-1 | TGCAGTGCGAAAAAGAGCGGGGGGGCCCTCAATGAGCAGTTCTTC | CSAKKSGGALNEQFF
TRBJ1-2 | TRBD1 | few | TRBV6-5 | TGTGCCAGCAGCTCGAATGACAGGGCACGCGGCTACACCTTC | CASSSNDRARGYTF
TRBJ1-2 | TRBD1 | many | TRBV11-2 | TGTGCCAGCAGCCCGGGGACAGGGGGGTTCTATGGCTACACCTTC | CASSPGTGGFYGYTF
TRBJ2-7 | TRBD1 | few | TRBV5-1 | TGCGCCAGCAGCCCCCTCGGACAGGCCTACGAGCAGTACTTC | CASSPLGQAYEQYF
TRBJ1-2 | TRBD1 | many | TRBV18 | TGTGCCAGCTCACCACGGACAGGGAAGGCTTATGAGGGCTACACCTTC | CASSPRTGKAYEGYTF
TRBJ2-7 | TRBD1 | . | TRBV5-1 | TGCGCCAGCAGCTTGGGCGGACAGGGGAACTACGAGCAGTACTTC | CASSLGGQGNYEQYF
TRBJ1-1 | . | . | TRBV12-3/TRBV12-4 | TGTGCCAGCAGTGCTACTTGGGGGGGAGACACTGAAGCTTTCTTT | CASSATWGGDTEAFF
TRBJ1-2 | TRBD1 | few | TRBV25-1 | TGTGCCAGCAGCGTGGGACAGGGGGTAGGCTACACCTTC | CASSVGQGVGYTF
TRBJ1-4 | TRBD1 | many | TRBV20-1 | TGCAGTGCCGGGACAGCCTTTGCAACTAATGAAAAACTGTTTTTT | CSAGTAFATNEKLFF
TRBJ2-1 | TRBD2 | many | TRBV20-1 | TGCAGTGCTAGAGATCCACTAGCGACCTCCTACAATGAGCAGTTCTTC | CSARDPLATSYNEQFF
TRBJ1-1 | TRBD1 | many | TRBV6-1 | TGTGCCAGCAACAACAGGGGTGAAGCTTTCTTT | CASNNRGEAFF
TRBJ1-1 | . | many | TRBV6-5 | TGTGCCAGCAGTCCTACGGGAGTAGGCACTGAAGCTTTCTTT | CASSPTGVGTEAFF
TRBJ1-2 | . | few | TRBV7-8 | TGTGCCAGCAGCATTCAACCGGGAGACTATGGCTACACCTTC | CASSIQPGDYGYTF
TRBJ1-6 | . | many | TRBV4-2 | TGTGCCAGCAGCCAAGCCTGGGGGGCGGGCTCCTATAATTCACCCCTCCACTTT | CASSQAWGAGSYNSPLHF
TRBJ2-1 | TRBD2 | few | TRBV9 | TGTGCCAGCAGCGTAGCGGGGGGGCCTGTCAATGAGCAGTTCTTC | CASSVAGGPVNEQFF
TRBJ1-3 | . | few | TRBV7-2 | TGTGCCAGCAGCCCGACAGGCCTCTCTGGAAACACCATATATTTT | CASSPTGLSGNTIYF
TRBJ1-1 | TRBD1 | many | TRBV6-5 | TGTGCCAGCAGTTCCCCCGACAGGGATGACACTGAAGCTTTCTTT | CASSSPDRDDTEAFF
TRBJ1-1 | . | . | TRBV7-8 | TGTGCCAGCAGCTCCCGGATACGGGGCACTGAAGCTTTCTTT | CASSSRIRGTEAFF
TRBJ2-5 | . | . | TRBV5-1 | TGCGCCAGCAGCTTGGTATCGGGGATAGAGACCCAGTACTTC | CASSLVSGIETQYF
TRBJ1-1 | TRBD1 | many | TRBV2 | TGTGCCAGCAGTAGGACAGGGGGCTCTGGTTACACTGAAGCTTTCTTT | CASSRTGGSGYTEAFF
TRBJ1-5 | TRBD1 | many | TRBV10-3 | TGTGCCATCGGGCAGGGGGTCAATCAGCCCCAGCATTTT | CAIGQGVNQPQHF
TRBJ2-7 | . | . | TRBV12-3/TRBV12-4 | TGTGCCAGCAGTTTAGCGGGGGGCAGCTACGAGCAGTACTTC | CASSLAGGSYEQYF
TRBJ2-1 | . | many | TRBV30 | TGTGCCTGGAGTGGCGCCACAGGGTCATCCTACAATGAGCAGTTCTTC | CAWSGATGSSYNEQFF
TRBJ2-3 | TRBD1 | few | TRBV20-1 | TGCAGTGCTACGGGACAGGGCAACACAGATACGCAGTATTTT | CSATGQGNTDTQYF
TRBJ1-1 | TRBD1 | few | TRBV11-3 | TGTGCCAGCACTCGAGGGGGCAAATCTTCGGCTTTCTTT | CASTRGGKSSAFF
TRBJ2-1 | TRBD2 | . | TRBV20-1 | TGCAGTGCTAGAGATGGTCAGCGGGGGGATAATGAGCAGTTCTTC | CSARDGQRGDNEQFF
TRBJ2-1 | . | . | TRBV15 | TGTGCCACCAGCAGACGTCTCATAGGGGGTTACAATGAGCAGTTCTTC | CATSRRLIGGYNEQFF
TRBJ2-2 | TRBD1 | once | TRBV7-2 | TGTGCCAGCAGCGCGGACAGGCGGAACACCGGGGAGCTGTATTTT | CASSADRRNTGELYF
TRBJ2-1 | TRBD2 | . | TRBV29-1 | TGCAGCGTCGACAGGGGACTAGCGGCAAACAATGAGCAGTTCTTC | CSVDRGLAANNEQFF
TRBJ2-2 | . | few | TRBV5-6 | TGTGCCAGCAGCTTGAGAGGGCGGGAGCTGTTTTTT | CASSLRGRELFF